This T cell receptor beta chain was found in a study of CD8 T cells in Susac syndrome. This clonotype was recorded once. RNA in amounts of roughly 0.5 to 1 ug was reverse transcribed with random hexamers. TCR beta CDR3 was amplified by immunoSEQ multiplex PCR. This amplification extended across 54 Vbeta and 13 Jbeta segments. Using its own MiXCR run on the immunoSEQ multiplex PCR reads, TCRdb lists one record per CDR3 protein. The table lists approximately 190,000 distinct CDR3 sequences, around 93% of them singletons, with 0.1% in the top ten. The length of the CDR3 is 12 residues. From germline, CDR1 is SEHNR and CDR2 FQNEAQ (reference sequence). The germline V and J ends were trimmed by 8 bases and 6 bases, with 12 bases remaining between them.

The sequencing input was CD4+ T cells from PBMCs. The gene calls are TRBV7-9 and TRBJ2-3; D call uncertain. This sequence was found in a human donor in good health. This CDR3 is CASLTPLDTQYF. CDR3 nucleotides: TGTGCCAGCCTAACACCCTTGGATACGCAGTATTTT.